The 7 T cell receptor beta chains reported below all come from one sample, sequenced in a study of T cell responses to AZD1222 COVID-19 vaccine. The table came from immunoSEQ multiplex PCR; TCRdb's copy has only in-frame clones and leaves some out. The table records 100,000 to 150,000 clones, 85% to 95% of them present only once. The specimen comprised peripheral blood, sampled on day 0 of AZD1222 vaccination. The receptors were gathered from an adult in good health.

V and J are TRBV30 and TRBJ1-2, with 8 bases fitting TRBD1. Germline V gene data show CDR1 as GTSNPN and CDR2 as SVGIG (reference sequence). The V and J ends lost 2 bases and 6 bases, in that order; junction bases with no gene match: 14. The CDR3 is 16 amino acids. This CDR3 is CAWSLTLGTGVDGYTF. In nucleotides, the CDR3 is TGTGCCTGGAGTCTCACCCTTGGGACAGGAGTTGATGGCTACACCTTC.

The gene calls are TRBV4-3 and TRBJ2-7; no firm D call. V was pared by 2 bases and J by 1 base, with 15 bases between. The CDR3 sequence is 16 residues long. Germline V gene sequence: CDR1 LGHNA, CDR2 YSLEER. The CDR3 here is CASSQSTSLHSYEQYF. CDR3 DNA sequence: TGCGCCAGCAGCCAATCGACGAGCCTTCATTCCTACGAGCAGTACTTC.

The J gene is TRBJ2-2, the V gene TRBV19, with 9 bases aligning to TRBD1. Germline V gene data show CDR1 as LNHDA and CDR2 as SQIVND (reference sequence). The V gene end was trimmed by 4 bases and the J gene end by 7 bases; junction bases not matched to a gene: 1. The CDR3 loop spans 13 amino acids. CDR3 DNA sequence: TGTGCCAGTAGTAGGACAGGGGACGGGGAGCTGTTTTTT. Its translation is CASSRTGDGELFF.

This sequence joins TRBV7-2 and TRBJ2-1, with 14 nucleotides matching TRBD2. The CDR3 is 16 amino acids. The junction had 4 bases not matched to a gene; V was cut back by 5 bases and J by 4 bases. CDR1 is SGHTA, CDR2 FQGNSA, per germline. The CDR3 DNA sequence: TGTGCCAGCAGCCCCAGGACTAGCGGGGGGTACAATGAGCAGTTCTTC. Protein sequence: CASSPRTSGGYNEQFF.

The rearrangement links TRBV19 to TRBJ1-2, with TRBD1 identical over 9 bases. V was clipped by 7 bases and J by 8 bases; unmatched bases: 14. Germline CDR1 reads LNHDA; CDR2 reads SQIVND (reference sequence). This CDR3 is built from 15 residues. CDR3 coding DNA: TGTGCCAGTACCCTTTCCGGGACAGGGTTAGGGGGCTACACCTTC. Its protein product is CASTLSGTGLGGYTF.

The chain couples TRBV18 to TRBJ1-2; 10 nucleotides agree with TRBD1. The junction had 15 bases not matched to a gene; V was cut back by 3 bases and J by 8 bases. CDR1 is KGHSH, CDR2 LQKENI, per germline. The CDR3 has 17 residues. In DNA, the CDR3 is TGTGCCAGCTCACCCCGACGACAGGGGGCCGAAACGGTGGGCTACACCTTC. Residues: CASSPRRQGAETVGYTF.

CDR3 sequence: CASSPFLSGATGELFF. As DNA, the CDR3 is TGTGCCAGCAGCCCATTCTTGTCTGGGGCCACCGGGGAGCTGTTTTTT. This rearrangement joins TRBV9 to TRBJ2-2; weak D call: TRBD1 (5 bases). The CDR3 extends over 16 amino acids. V was trimmed by 4 bases and J by 4 bases, leaving 17 bases between them. The germline CDR1 and CDR2 sequences are SGDLS and YYNGEE. Variable domain in full (rest from reference TRBV9 and TRBJ2-2): DSGVTQTPKHLITATGQRVTLRCSPRSGDLSVYWYQQSLDQGLQFLIQYYNGEERAKGNILERFSAQQFPDLHSELNLSSLELGDSALYFCASSPFLSGATGELFFGEGSRLTVL.